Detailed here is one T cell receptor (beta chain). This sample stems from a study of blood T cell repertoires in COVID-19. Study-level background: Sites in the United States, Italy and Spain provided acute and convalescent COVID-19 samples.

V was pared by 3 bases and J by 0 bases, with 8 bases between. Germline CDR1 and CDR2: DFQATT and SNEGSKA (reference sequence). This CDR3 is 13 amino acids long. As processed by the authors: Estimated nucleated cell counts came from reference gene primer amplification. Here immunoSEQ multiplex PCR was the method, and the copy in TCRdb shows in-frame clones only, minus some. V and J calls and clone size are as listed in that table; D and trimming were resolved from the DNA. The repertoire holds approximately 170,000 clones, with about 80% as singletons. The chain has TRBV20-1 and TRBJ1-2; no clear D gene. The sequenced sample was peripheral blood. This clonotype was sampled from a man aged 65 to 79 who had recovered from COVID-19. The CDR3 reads CSASYTSNYGYTF. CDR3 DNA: TGCAGTGCTAGTTACACCTCTAACTATGGCTACACCTTC.